These 26 T cell receptor beta chains were all obtained from the same sample, sequenced in a study of cytomegalovirus exposure and HLA in healthy donors. PCR amplification relied on 60 Vbeta primers (plus 13 Jbeta primers). The table came from immunoSEQ multiplex PCR; TCRdb's copy has only in-frame clones and leaves some out. The sample has around 140,000 clones; around four fifths are singletons. Sequencing was carried out using PBMCs. Source of these receptors: a woman aged 40-49 years in good health and CMV-seronegative.

The chain uses TRBV7-2 and TRBJ2-7; a possible D gene is TRBD2 (6 bases). Germline assignment: CDR1 SGHTA and CDR2 FQGNSA. Trimming shortened V by 5 bases and J by 8 bases, and 13 bases separated the two germline ends. The CDR3 has 12 amino acids. The CDR3: CASSEGLGKQYF. Here the CDR3 DNA reads TGTGCCAGCAGCGAGGGACTGGGGAAGCAGTACTTC.

This clone was detected once. V usage is TRBV5-6 and J usage is TRBJ1-3, with D unresolved. CDR3 length: 18 amino acids. Trimming left V 4 bases short and J 4 bases short, with 24 bases between. The V gene's germline CDR1 is SGHDT and CDR2 YYEEEE. CDR3 in DNA: TGTGCCAGCAGCCAACCCGGGAACTCTGCATATTTCGGAAACACCATATATTTT. Amino acid sequence: CASSQPGNSAYFGNTIYF.

This clone was seen only once. The chain recombines TRBV2 with TRBJ1-2; 8 bases line up with TRBD1. There are 14 residues in the CDR3. Trimming at V came to 6 bases and at J to 0 bases, leaving 3 bases not matched to a gene. Germline values: CDR1 SNHLY, CDR2 FYNNEI. CDR3 coding DNA: TGTGCCAGCAGAGCGGACAGGGCTAACTATGGCTACACCTTC. Amino acid sequence: CASRADRANYGYTF.

V is TRBV7-9 and J is TRBJ2-3; 15 bases are a match to TRBD2. The CDR3 runs to 17 residues. V gave up 10 bases and J gave up 0 bases; unmatched junction bases: 8. Germline V lookup: CDR1 SEHNR, CDR2 FQNEAQ (reference sequence). The DNA for the CDR3 is TGTGCCACTTCCGGGACTAGCGGGGGGCCCAGCACAGATACGCAGTATTTT. Protein product: CATSGTSGGPSTDTQYF.

The V call is TRBV7-6, the J call TRBJ1-2; 8 nucleotides agree with TRBD1. V trimming: 4 bases; J trimming: 6 bases; junction bases outside the gene matches: 10. CDR1 and CDR2 from the germline V gene are SGHVS and FNYEAQ. The CDR3 loop spans 15 amino acids. The CDR3 DNA is TGTGCCAGCAGCTCCCTCCAGGGGGCCCTTGATGGCTACACCTTC. This codes for CASSSLQGALDGYTF. The entire variable domain, with the rest obtained from reference TRBV7-6 and TRBJ1-2, is as follows: GAGVSQSPRYKVTKRGQDVALRCDPISGHVSLYWYRQALGQGPEFLTYFNYEAQQDKSGLPNDRFSAERPEGSISTLTIQRTEQRDSAMYRCASSSLQGALDGYTFGSGTRLTVV.

V and J are TRBV29-1 and TRBJ1-2; TRBD1 matches 7 bases. CDR3 length equals 13 residues. The germline CDR1 and CDR2 sequences are SQVTM and ANQGSEA. The V segment lost 4 bases and the J segment 4 bases; nucleotides outside the gene matches: 6. CDR3 sequence reads: CSVAPGTVYGYTF. The CDR3 region has the DNA TGCAGCGTTGCCCCCGGGACAGTCTATGGCTACACCTTC.

The table lists this clone with a few counts. The rearrangement joins TRBV7-9 to TRBJ1-1, with D tentatively TRBD1 (6 bases). V gave up 2 bases and J gave up 5 bases, with 15 bases separating them. In germline, CDR1 is SEHNR, CDR2 FQNEAQ (reference sequence). CDR3 length equals 15 residues. Here the CDR3 reads CASSLILQGKTEAFF. In DNA form, the CDR3 reads TGTGCCAGCAGCTTAATTTTACAGGGTAAGACTGAAGCTTTCTTT.

The sample holds a few counts of this clone. J is TRBJ2-3 and V is TRBV5-6, with TRBD1 matching over 8 bases. CDR1 SGHDT and CDR2 YYEEEE come from the germline V gene. Germline trimming cut 4 bases from V and 2 bases from J; bases unmatched to any gene: 9. The CDR3 is 16 residues long. The DNA for the CDR3 is TGTGCCAGCAGCATCCCAGGGGGCCCACTCACAGATACGCAGTATTTT. Protein sequence: CASSIPGGPLTDTQYF.

This chain links TRBV5-1 with TRBJ2-3; 8 bases are a match to TRBD2. The germline CDR1 and CDR2 sequences are SGHRS and YFSETQ. V lost 2 bases to trimming and J lost 1 base; unmatched junction nucleotides: 0. This CDR3 comprises 14 residues. For the CDR3, the DNA is TGCGCCAGCAGCTTAGCGGGGGGCACAGATACGCAGTATTTT. Protein sequence: CASSLAGGTDTQYF.

This rearrangement joins TRBV6-4 to TRBJ1-2; D is unclear. V was cut by 2 bases and J by 8 bases, with 15 bases left in between. Germline CDR1 MRHNA, CDR2 SNTAGT. The CDR3 consists of 14 residues. The CDR3 nucleotides are TGTGCCAGCAGTGACCTCCCTTACCGCGGGGGCTACACCTTC. This translates into CASSDLPYRGGYTF.

The chain couples TRBV7-2 to TRBJ1-5, with TRBD1 as a possible D gene (5 bases). The CDR3 extends over 15 amino acids. Per the germline V gene, CDR1 is SGHTA and CDR2 is FQGNSA. V dropped 5 bases and J dropped 4 bases, with 15 bases sitting between them. The CDR3 DNA is TGTGCCAGCAGCAACGTGGTCACAGGTAATCAGCCCCAGCATTTT. Translated: CASSNVVTGNQPQHF.

This clone was detected once. The V gene is TRBV18, the J gene TRBJ1-1; a possible D gene is TRBD1 (6 bases). CDR1 and CDR2 (germline): KGHSH, LQKENI. V dropped 6 bases and J dropped 4 bases, with 12 bases sitting between them. CDR3 size: 13 residues. CDR3: CASSPGQLTEAFF. The CDR3 coding sequence is TGTGCCAGCTCGCCTGGACAGCTCACTGAAGCTTTCTTT.

V usage is TRBV27 and J usage is TRBJ1-2; D might be TRBD1 (5 bases). The CDR3 length is 14 residues. Trimming pared 5 bases from V and 8 bases from J, leaving 18 bases between. The germline V gene has CDR1 MNHEY and CDR2 SMNVEV (reference sequence). CDR3 protein: CASSGLDNLVGYTF. CDR3 nucleotides: TGTGCCAGCAGTGGATTGGACAACCTCGTAGGCTACACCTTC.

This clone has only one observation. The chain uses TRBV18 and TRBJ1-5, with a tentative D call TRBD1 (6 bases). The CDR3 contains 15 residues. Trimming stripped 3 bases from V and 3 bases from J, with 12 bases between. Germline V gives CDR1 KGHSH, CDR2 LQKENI. This chain's CDR3 is CASSPILGANQPQHF. The CDR3 coding sequence is TGTGCCAGCTCACCTATTTTGGGGGCCAATCAGCCCCAGCATTTT.

This clone was seen a few times. The chain uses TRBV5-4 and TRBJ2-7, with TRBD2 matching 8 bases. The CDR3 sequence is 15 residues long. Germline V gene data show CDR1 as SGHNT and CDR2 as YYREEE (reference sequence). V gave up 4 bases and J gave up 7 bases; unmatched junction bases: 13. The DNA of the CDR3 is TGTGCCAGCAGCCCGGGGGGGAGGGAGGGGTATGAGCAGTACTTC. Translating gives CASSPGGREGYEQYF. Using reference TRBV5-4 and TRBJ2-7 for the parts outside the CDR3, the full variable domain is ETGVTQSPTHLIKTRGQQVTLRCSSQSGHNTVSWYQQALGQGPQFIFQYYREEENGRGNFPPRFSGLQFPNYSSELNVNALELDDSALYLCASSPGGREGYEQYFGPGTRLTVT.

The V call is TRBV6-4, the J call TRBJ2-6; perhaps TRBD2 as D (6 bases). The CDR3 length is 14 residues. Germline V gene data show CDR1 as MRHNA and CDR2 as SNTAGT. V was shortened by 5 bases and J by 4 bases, with 9 bases between the two germline ends. CDR3 in DNA: TGTGCCAGCAGTCCGGAGGGCGGGGCCAACGTCCTGACTTTC. Its protein is CASSPEGGANVLTF.

This chain connects TRBV19 to TRBJ2-1; possible D gene TRBD2, 6 bases. The CDR3 covers 12 residues. Germline CDR1 is LNHDA and CDR2 is SQIVND (reference sequence). Trimming cost V 3 bases and J 9 bases, with 9 bases left between them. The CDR3 coding sequence is TGTGCCAGTAGTATTTTCGGGGGTGAGCAGTTCTTC. The encoded protein is CASSIFGGEQFF.

V usage is TRBV9 and J usage is TRBJ2-1; no definite D call. Germline V gene data show CDR1 as SGDLS and CDR2 as YYNGEE. V was cut by 0 bases and J by 4 bases, with 8 bases left in between. The CDR3 has 14 residues. This CDR3 is CASSVEWRYNEQFF. The CDR3 DNA follows: TGTGCCAGCAGCGTAGAGTGGCGGTACAATGAGCAGTTCTTC.

The chain joins TRBV7-2 to TRBJ1-2; 9 bases are a match to TRBD1. Germline V lookup: CDR1 SGHTA, CDR2 FQGNSA. The CDR3 spans 13 residues. With V trimmed by 7 bases and J by 8 bases, 8 bases remained unmatched. This chain's CDR3 is CASTPGTGMGYTF. CDR3 DNA sequence: TGTGCCAGCACACCGGGGACAGGGATGGGCTACACCTTC.

This clone was seen a single time. This chain joins TRBV28 and TRBJ2-7; no reliable D call. V lost 3 bases, J lost 2 bases, and 8 bases lay in between. The CDR3 is 13 amino acids. Germline CDR1 MDHEN, CDR2 SYDVKM. The CDR3 sequence is CASSLAATYEQYF. For the CDR3, the DNA is TGTGCCAGCAGTTTGGCGGCGACCTACGAGCAGTACTTC.

The V and J genes are TRBV7-9 and TRBJ2-2, with D perhaps matching TRBD1 (5 bases). Germline V lookup: CDR1 SEHNR, CDR2 FQNEAQ (reference sequence). CDR3 length: 14 amino acids. Trimming shortened V by 5 bases and J by 4 bases, and 11 bases separated the two germline ends. CDR3 nucleotides: TGTGCCAGCAGCCCCACAGGATTCACCGGGGAGCTGTTTTTT. It is translated as CASSPTGFTGELFF.

The rearrangement links TRBV6-1 to TRBJ2-7; 7 nucleotides agree with TRBD1. Germline V gives CDR1 MNHNS, CDR2 SASEGT. The CDR3 is 15 residues long. Losses at the gene ends were 7 bases for V and 4 bases for J; bases not matched to a gene: 13. The DNA for the CDR3 is TGTGCCAGCACGTTGGAACAGGGGCAGGGATACGAGCAGTACTTC. This encodes CASTLEQGQGYEQYF.

The chain joins TRBV27 to TRBJ1-1; D may be TRBD1 (6 bases). V lost 6 bases to trimming and J lost 3 bases, with 14 bases between them. CDR3 length: 14 amino acids. Germline-derived CDR1 and CDR2 are MNHEY and SMNVEV (reference sequence). The CDR3 sequence: CASRYGTPDTEAFF. The CDR3 nucleotides read TGTGCCAGCAGATACGGGACACCAGACACTGAAGCTTTCTTT.

This clone was counted once. V is TRBV5-1 and J is TRBJ2-5; 8 bases match TRBD2. Germline V gene lookup returns CDR1 SGHRS and CDR2 YFSETQ. V gave up 0 bases and J gave up 5 bases; unmatched junction bases: 12. There are 17 residues in the CDR3. For the CDR3, the DNA is TGCGCCAGCAGCTTGGCCGGGATAGCGGGGCCAGGGGAGACCCAGTACTTC. This sequence encodes CASSLAGIAGPGETQYF.

V and J are TRBV6-6 and TRBJ2-7, with TRBD1 matching 8 bases. Germline CDR1 is MNHNY and CDR2 is SVGAGI (reference sequence). V dropped 7 bases and J dropped 4; count of bases not matched to a gene: 9. The CDR3 is made up of 14 amino acids. The CDR3 DNA reads as TGTGCCAGCAACCGACAGGGGACGGGATACGAGCAGTACTTC. Its protein product is CASNRQGTGYEQYF.

Regarding this clone: Germline and junction disagree at one end, which may indicate a read error. The V and J genes are TRBV7-7 and TRBJ2-1; 7 bases agree with TRBD2. In germline, CDR1 is SSHAT, CDR2 FNYEAQ (reference sequence). The length of the CDR3 is 12 residues. The CDR3 DNA is TGTGCTAGCAGCTCAACGGGGGGTGAGCAGTTCTTC. Translated, it gives CASSSTGGEQFF. The whole variable domain, filled in from reference TRBV7-7 and TRBJ2-1, reads GAGVSQSPRYKVTKRGQDVTLRCDPISSHATLYWYQQALGQGPEFLTYFNYEAQPDKSGLPSDRFSAERPEGSISTLTIQRTEQRDSAMYRCASSSTGGEQFFGPGTRLTVL.